The rows below give T cell receptor beta chains drawn from one sample of a study of OX40 agonist ivuxolimab in advanced cancers. Sequencing was performed with immunoSEQ multiplex PCR; in TCRdb, only in-frame clones are kept and a portion is missing. The sample consists of 60,000 to 80,000 clones, 79% of them appearing once. The material was CD4+ or CD8+ T cells sorted from blood, obtained in a trial of the OX40 agonist ivuxolimab. Source of these receptors: an adult with an advanced solid tumor such as melanoma, head and neck, liver or kidney cancer. Each CDR3 is given with its conserved first and last residue. The D gene is left open where the match is weak. Clone size is given for some rows only: seen once, a few or many times, or a class if the clone is expanded.

j_call v_call clone_size d_call cdr3_aa cdr3_nt
TRBJ1-2 TRBV9 . . CASTRVPESSYGYTF TGTGCCAGCACCAGGGTGCCGGAATCCAGCTATGGCTACACCTTC
TRBJ2-3 TRBV2 . . CASKEQGTDTQYF TGTGCCAGCAAAGAACAGGGAACAGATACGCAGTATTTT
TRBJ2-5 TRBV6-5 . . CASGLGGGRETQYF TGTGCCAGCGGTCTAGGGGGGGGTCGGGAGACCCAGTACTTC
TRBJ2-7 TRBV6-5 . . CASSYQSDASYEQYF TGTGCCAGCAGTTACCAGTCCGACGCATCCTACGAGCAGTACTTC
TRBJ1-6 TRBV9 . . CASSVGGDGNSPLHF TGTGCCAGCAGCGTAGGAGGAGACGGGAATTCACCCCTCCACTTT
TRBJ1-2 TRBV7-2 . . CASTLGGTYGYTF TGTGCCAGCACCTTAGGCGGGACCTATGGCTACACCTTC
TRBJ2-3 TRBV9 . . CASSVGFIGGSSTDTQYF TGTGCCAGCAGCGTAGGTTTTATAGGGGGAAGTAGCACAGATACGCAGTATTTT
TRBJ2-4 TRBV6-1 . . CASSEASTGRGF TGTGCCAGCAGTGAAGCATCGACAGGTCGGGGCTTC
TRBJ1-2 TRBV19 once TRBD1 CASRDGQGEGGYTF TGTGCCAGTAGGGACGGACAGGGTGAAGGAGGCTACACCTTC
TRBJ1-4 TRBV6-5 . . CASRRGGQRNEKLFF TGTGCCAGCAGGCGGGGGGGGCAGAGGAATGAAAAACTGTTTTTT
TRBJ2-1 TRBV18 . . CASSRGGTDEQFF TGTGCCAGCTCACGTGGGGGCACCGATGAGCAGTTCTTC
TRBJ1-2 TRBV29-1 few . CSVEGRSRFYGYTF TGCAGCGTTGAAGGCCGAAGTAGGTTCTATGGCTACACCTTC
TRBJ2-7 TRBV29-1 . . CSVGTLTTLEQYF TGCAGCGTTGGGACACTTACTACGCTGGAGCAGTACTTC
TRBJ2-7 TRBV4-1 . TRBD1 CASSQVPGTANSYEQYF TGCGCCAGCAGCCAAGTCCCCGGGACAGCGAACTCCTACGAGCAGTACTTC
TRBJ2-5 TRBV7-3 . . CASTSGGPTGTQYF TGTGCCAGCACCAGTGGGGGGCCGACGGGGACCCAGTACTTC
TRBJ2-5 TRBV5-1 . TRBD2 CASSPKTSGGWETQYF TGCGCCAGCAGCCCCAAGACTAGCGGGGGGTGGGAGACCCAGTACTTC
TRBJ2-1 TRBV6-5 few TRBD2 CASAIYSGNYEQFF TGTGCCTCAGCGATTTACAGCGGGAACTATGAGCAGTTCTTC
TRBJ2-3 TRBV7-9 few TRBD1 CASSFTLGQGEYF TGTGCCAGCAGCTTCACCCTCGGACAGGGAGAATATTTT
TRBJ1-4 TRBV18 . . CASSTGANNEKLFF TGTGCCAGCTCCACCGGGGCAAATAATGAAAAACTGTTTTTT
TRBJ1-5 TRBV5-1 once TRBD1 CASSPGGYNNQPQHF TGCGCCAGCAGCCCAGGGGGATATAACAATCAGCCCCAGCATTTT
TRBJ2-5 TRBV7-9 . . CASSLRYEQYF TGTGCCAGCAGCTTGCGTTATGAGCAGTACTTC
TRBJ2-3 TRBV10-3 . . CAISELPDTQYF TGTGCCATCAGTGAACTTCCAGATACGCAGTATTTT
TRBJ1-1 TRBV2 once TRBD1 CASSEIRRGLNTEAFF TGTGCCAGCAGTGAAATACGGAGGGGGCTGAACACTGAAGCTTTCTTT
TRBJ1-1 TRBV7-8 . . CASSAQGPPGAFF TGTGCCAGCAGCGCCCAGGGTCCCCCTGGGGCTTTCTTT
TRBJ1-1 TRBV6-5 . TRBD1 CASRLDRANTEAFF TGTGCCAGCAGACTGGACAGGGCGAACACTGAAGCTTTCTTT
TRBJ2-7 TRBV7-2 . . CASSAEFGGVEQYF TGTGCCAGCAGCGCCGAGTTTGGCGGGGTCGAGCAGTACTTC
TRBJ2-7 TRBV29-1 . TRBD1 CSVGGGHNEQYF TGCAGCGTTGGAGGGGGCCACAACGAGCAGTACTTC
TRBJ1-5 TRBV7-9 . . CASSLDSHQPQHF TGTGCCAGCAGCTTAGACAGTCATCAGCCCCAGCATTTT
TRBJ2-3 TRBV14 . TRBD2 CASSLGLAGISTDTQYF TGTGCCAGCAGTCTTGGACTAGCGGGAATTAGCACAGATACGCAGTATTTT
TRBJ2-7 TRBV6-6 . . CASSYGSPYEQYF TGTGCCAGCAGTTACGGCTCTCCCTACGAGCAGTACTTC
TRBJ1-1 TRBV9 . . CASSGGVGETEAFF TGTGCCAGCAGCGGCGGGGTAGGGGAAACTGAAGCTTTCTTT
TRBJ1-1 TRBV18 . . CASSLTDEAFF TGTGCCAGCTCACTGACAGATGAAGCTTTCTTT
TRBJ1-3 TRBV6-5 . . CASSYSSVLSGNTIYF TGTGCCAGCAGTTACTCGAGTGTACTCTCTGGAAACACCATATATTTT
TRBJ1-1 TRBV18 . . CASSPPATRNTEAFF TGTGCCAGCTCACCACCCGCGACCCGGAACACTGAAGCTTTCTTT
TRBJ2-5 TRBV29-1 . TRBD1 CSVEVIDREETQYF TGCAGCGTTGAAGTTATCGACAGGGAAGAGACCCAGTACTTC
TRBJ1-1 TRBV6-6 once . CASSSPGLLAEAFF TGTGCCAGCAGTTCCCCCGGGTTACTCGCTGAAGCTTTCTTT
TRBJ2-2 TRBV9 . . CASSSDGSWGASGELFF TGTGCCAGCAGCTCGGACGGATCCTGGGGCGCGTCCGGGGAGCTGTTTTTT
TRBJ2-3 TRBV7-8 . TRBD2 CASSPPGGGRPSTDTQYF TGTGCCAGCAGCCCGCCCGGGGGCGGGAGGCCTAGCACAGATACGCAGTATTTT
TRBJ1-1 TRBV9 . . CASSPRGGGGTEAFF TGTGCCAGCAGCCCCCGTGGGGGGGGAGGCACTGAAGCTTTCTTT
TRBJ2-5 TRBV4-1 . . CASSRDPGGVQETQYF TGCGCCAGCAGCCGCGATCCCGGAGGGGTACAAGAGACCCAGTACTTC